These T cell receptor beta chains were read from a single sample in a study of blood T cell repertoires in COVID-19. Profiled with immunoSEQ multiplex PCR; TCRdb holds only in-frame clones, not every one. Here the sample spans 190,000 or so clones, approximately 87% being singletons. The source material was peripheral blood. The receptors here all came from a man in his forties or fifties with active or convalescent COVID-19. Each CDR3 is given with its conserved first and last residue. The D gene is left open where the match is weak. Size is omitted from some rows. Given values are once, few, many or a class for expanded clones.

j_call | d_call | clone_size | v_call | cdr3_aa | cdr3_nt
TRBJ1-1 | NA | NA | TRBV3-1/TRBV3-2 | CASSQDRNTEAFF | TGTGCCAGCAGCCAAGACAGGAACACTGAAGCTTTCTTT
TRBJ1-2 | NA | NA | TRBV7-3 | CASSSSPGGGYTF | TGTGCCAGCAGCTCTTCCCCGGGGGGTGGCTACACCTTC
TRBJ2-6 | NA | NA | TRBV6-6 | CASLSSGANVLTF | TGTGCCAGTTTGAGCTCTGGGGCCAACGTCCTGACTTTC
TRBJ1-2 | TRBD1 | NA | TRBV19 | CASSTWTGKGYGYTF | TGTGCCAGTAGTACTTGGACAGGGAAGGGTTATGGCTACACCTTC
TRBJ2-7 | TRBD1 | NA | TRBV10-3 | CAISETTGTASYEQYF | TGTGCCATCAGTGAAACTACCGGGACAGCCTCCTACGAGCAGTACTTC
TRBJ1-1 | NA | once | TRBV6-1 | CASSEPGGDTEAFF | TGTGCCAGCAGTGAACCCGGGGGGGACACTGAAGCTTTCTTT
TRBJ1-3 | NA | NA | TRBV7-3 | CASSLYGSSGNTIYF | TGTGCCAGCAGCTTATACGGGAGCTCTGGAAACACCATATATTTT
TRBJ1-4 | NA | NA | TRBV20-1 | CSASGPTGTNEKLFF | TGCAGTGCTAGTGGACCTACGGGGACTAATGAAAAACTGTTTTTT
TRBJ1-5 | NA | NA | TRBV7-2 | CASSFGVNQPQHF | TGTGCCAGCAGCTTCGGGGTTAATCAGCCCCAGCATTTT
TRBJ1-4 | TRBD1 | NA | TRBV7-9 | CASSPGTGAEKLFF | TGTGCCAGCAGCCCAGGGACAGGGGCGGAAAAACTGTTTTTT
TRBJ1-1 | TRBD1 | NA | TRBV28 | CASSFRGPAEAFF | TGTGCCAGCAGTTTCAGGGGGCCCGCTGAAGCTTTCTTT
TRBJ2-3 | TRBD1 | NA | TRBV19 | CASSMGTASTDTQYF | TGTGCCAGTAGTATGGGGACAGCAAGCACAGATACGCAGTATTTT
TRBJ1-6 | TRBD1 | NA | TRBV7-2 | CASSPGTAHSPLHF | TGTGCCAGCAGCCCTGGGACAGCGCATTCACCCCTCCACTTT
TRBJ2-7 | TRBD1 | NA | TRBV4-2 | CASSQEPQGNYEQYF | TGTGCCAGCAGCCAAGAACCACAGGGGAACTACGAGCAGTACTTC
TRBJ2-7 | TRBD2 | NA | TRBV10-2 | CASNSRASGAYEQYF | TGCGCCAGCAACAGTAGGGCTAGCGGGGCTTACGAGCAGTACTTC
TRBJ2-7 | NA | NA | TRBV24-1 | CATSDRVGRQYF | TGTGCCACCAGTGATAGAGTCGGGAGGCAGTACTTC
TRBJ2-1 | TRBD2 | NA | TRBV5-1 | CASSRDSAGGEQFF | TGCGCCAGCAGCCGGGACTCGGCGGGAGGGGAGCAGTTCTTC
TRBJ2-5 | NA | once | TRBV19 | CASSIRGQETQYF | TGTGCCAGTAGTATCCGGGGCCAAGAGACCCAGTACTTC
TRBJ2-1 | NA | NA | TRBV5-6 | CASSLFGVNGEQFF | TGTGCCAGCAGCTTGTTCGGGGTTAATGGTGAGCAGTTCTTC
TRBJ1-5 | NA | NA | TRBV28 | CASSLWHRYSNQPQHF | TGTGCCAGCAGTTTATGGCACAGGTATAGCAATCAGCCCCAGCATTTT
TRBJ2-7 | TRBD1 | NA | TRBV6-5 | CASSRDRGFYEQYF | TGTGCCAGCAGCCGGGACAGGGGATTTTACGAGCAGTACTTC
TRBJ1-2 | NA | NA | TRBV23-1 | CASSRYQGIYGYTF | TGCGCCAGCAGCCGCTATCAGGGGATCTATGGCTACACCTTC
TRBJ1-4 | NA | once | TRBV5-1 | CASRPAGQVSEKLFF | TGCGCCAGCAGGCCAGCGGGACAAGTGTCTGAAAAACTGTTTTTT
TRBJ2-7 | NA | once | TRBV25-1 | CASNETGFWCREQYF | TGTGCCAGCAATGAAACAGGGTTTTGGTGTCGCGAGCAGTACTTC